The 29 T cell receptor beta chains below were found in one sample sequenced in a study of PD-1 blockade in classical Hodgkin lymphoma. The time point denotes: cycle 4 day 1 (C4D1), after 6 weeks of nivolumab. Every patient relapsed after autologous stem cell transplantation, and brentuximab vedotin exposure varied. Clones were read by immunoSEQ multiplex PCR, and TCRdb kept only the in-frame ones, dropping some. Here the sample spans about 89,000 clones, about nine tenths being singletons. The sequencing used peripheral blood mononuclear cells (PBMCs), collected before the fourth cycle of nivolumab. These receptors were collected from a human donor with classical Hodgkin lymphoma.

In DNA, the CDR3 is TGTGCCAGCAGCTTTATCTACAATGAGCAGTTCTTC. Amino acid sequence: CASSFIYNEQFF. The chain carries TRBV7-9 and TRBJ2-1; no clear D. Trimming left V 3 bases short and J 3 bases short, with 3 bases between. The CDR3 sequence is 12 residues long. The germline V gene encodes CDR1 SEHNR and CDR2 FQNEAQ (reference sequence).

The count of this clone is one. This chain connects TRBV30 to TRBJ1-2; D unclear. The CDR3 spans 11 residues. Germline V gives CDR1 GTSNPN, CDR2 SVGIG (reference sequence). V was trimmed by 0 bases and J by 10 bases, leaving 9 bases between them. The CDR3 DNA is TGTGCCTGGAGTGTTTCAGACCCCTACACCTTC. It translates to CAWSVSDPYTF.

This sequence joins TRBV12-1 and TRBJ2-7; the D call in the table, TRBD1, was not verified against the DNA. TRBV12-1 is reported as a pseudogene. The length of the CDR3 is 14 residues. CDR3 sequence reads: CASSWTGGSYEQYF. CDR3 in DNA: TGTGCCAGCAGCTGGACAGGGGGGTCCTACGAGCAGTACTTC.

This clone was observed once. The chain uses TRBV13 and TRBJ2-3; perhaps TRBD2 as D (5 bases). CDR3 length: 14 amino acids. Germline CDR1 reads PRHDT; CDR2 reads FYEKMQ (reference sequence). Trimming removed 1 base at V and 6 bases at J, with 11 bases between. The chain's CDR3 is CASSLDGSRDTQYF. The CDR3 DNA is TGTGCCAGCAGCTTAGATGGGAGTCGGGATACGCAGTATTTT. Full variable domain (missing parts from reference TRBV13 and TRBJ2-3): AAGVIQSPRHLIKEKRETATLKCYPIPRHDTVYWYQQGPGQDPQFLISFYEKMQSDKGSIPDRFSAQQFSDYHSELNMSSLELGDSALYFCASSLDGSRDTQYFGPGTRLTVL.

V is TRBV9 and J is TRBJ2-3; no reliable D call. CDR1 SGDLS and CDR2 YYNGEE come from the germline V gene. The CDR3 sequence is 12 residues long. V lost 2 bases and J 6 bases, leaving 7 bases between the germline ends. CDR3 sequence: CASSVDRDTQYF. The DNA for the CDR3 is TGTGCCAGCAGCGTTGACCGGGATACGCAGTATTTT.

The chain is built from TRBV6-5 and TRBJ1-4; weak D call: TRBD1 (6 bases). Trimming took 2 bases from V and 5 from J, leaving 15 bases between them. The CDR3 has 16 amino acids. Germline CDR1 MNHEY, CDR2 SVGAGI. This chain's CDR3 is CASSYSLVQGNEKLFF. The CDR3 DNA follows: TGTGCCAGCAGTTACAGCCTAGTACAGGGAAATGAAAAACTGTTTTTT.

This chain connects TRBV2 to TRBJ2-7, with 10 positions matching TRBD2. This CDR3 has 13 amino acids. V shed 4 bases and J 5 bases; nucleotides not matched to a gene: 2. Germline V CDR1 and CDR2: SNHLY, FYNNEI. The CDR3 spells CASSASGGDEQYF. CDR3 in DNA: TGTGCCAGCAGTGCTAGCGGGGGCGACGAGCAGTACTTC.

The chain combines TRBV7-9 with TRBJ2-3; 7 bases agree with TRBD2. Germline V gene lookup returns CDR1 SEHNR and CDR2 FQNEAQ (reference sequence). The CDR3 runs 15 residues. V lost 2 bases, J lost 1 base, and 3 bases stayed unmatched. The CDR3 region is CASSLPSGGTDTQYF. Written as DNA, the CDR3 is TGTGCCAGCAGCTTACCAAGCGGGGGCACAGATACGCAGTATTTT.

The V and J genes are TRBV5-6 and TRBJ1-6; 7 bases align to TRBD1. The CDR3 contains 16 residues. CDR1 and CDR2 (germline): SGHDT, YYEEEE. Losses at the gene ends were 2 bases for V and 8 bases for J; bases not matched to a gene: 10. The CDR3 DNA reads as TGTGCCAGCAGCTTCCCAAAAGGGGACAGAGATTCACCCCTCCACTTT. It is translated as CASSFPKGDRDSPLHF.

The V and J genes are TRBV7-9 and TRBJ2-1; D ambiguous. From germline, CDR1 is SEHNR and CDR2 FQNEAQ (reference sequence). Trimming pared 5 bases from V and 5 bases from J, leaving 22 bases between. The CDR3 has 17 residues. CDR3 coding DNA: TGTGCCAGCAGCCAGCATCGTGCCGAAATACCTAACAATGAGCAGTTCTTC. This encodes CASSQHRAEIPNNEQFF.

The rearrangement joins TRBV11-2 to TRBJ1-2; 8 nucleotides align to TRBD1. This CDR3 comprises 15 residues. V lost 4 bases and J lost 4; bases outside the gene matches: 8. Per germline, CDR1 SGHAT and CDR2 FQNNGV. The CDR3 DNA sequence: TGTGCCAGCAGCTCTGGACAGGGACGAGGCTATGGCTACACCTTC. Protein product: CASSSGQGRGYGYTF.

CDR3 in amino acids: CASSPGLLNTEAFF. The DNA for the CDR3 is TGTGCCAGCAGCCCGGGACTTTTGAACACTGAAGCTTTCTTT. This chain connects TRBV4-2 to TRBJ1-1, with D perhaps TRBD1 (5 bases). Trimming pared 4 bases from V and 0 bases from J, leaving 9 bases between. Looked up from germline, CDR1 is LGHNA and CDR2 is YNFKEQ. The CDR3 contains 14 residues.

CDR3 in DNA: TGTGCCAGCTCACCTTTTGAAAATCAGCCCCAGCATTTT. Protein product: CASSPFENQPQHF. The genes are TRBV18 and TRBJ1-5, with no clear D. This CDR3 is built from 13 residues. CDR1 is KGHSH and CDR2 is LQKENI in the germline V gene. V was trimmed by 3 bases and J by 4 bases, leaving 7 bases between them.

The gene calls are TRBV28 and TRBJ1-6; tentative D call: TRBD1 (5 bases). This CDR3 has 21 amino acids. The V gene's germline CDR1 is MDHEN and CDR2 SYDVKM. The ends were cut back, 3 bases at V and 9 bases at J, with 33 bases in the middle. CDR3 region: CASSFLPRAFMRQGRISPLHF. The CDR3 nucleotides read TGTGCCAGCAGTTTCCTACCCCGAGCGTTCATGAGGCAGGGACGAATTTCACCCCTCCACTTT.

The chain is built from TRBV5-6 and TRBJ2-5, with 7 bases lining up with TRBD2. The CDR3 runs 14 residues. After removal of 2 bases from V and 1 base from J, the junction contained 2 bases not matched to a gene. Looked up from germline, CDR1 is SGHDT and CDR2 is YYEEEE. The CDR3 is CASSFLAAQETQYF. The CDR3 nucleotides are TGTGCCAGCAGCTTCCTAGCGGCCCAAGAGACCCAGTACTTC.

V usage is TRBV29-1 and J usage is TRBJ2-1, with TRBD1 matching over 8 bases. CDR1 and CDR2 from the germline V gene are SQVTM and ANQGSEA. CDR3 length: 14 amino acids. V trimming: 7 bases; J trimming: 2 bases; junction bases outside the gene matches: 7. In nucleotides, the CDR3 is TGCAGCGCCACGGGACAGGTAACCTACAATGAGCAGTTCTTC. Its translation: CSATGQVTYNEQFF.

J is TRBJ1-1 and V is TRBV19; 8 bases align to TRBD1. Unmatched junction bases numbered 8, after V lost 10 bases and J lost 4 bases. Per the germline V gene, CDR1 is LNHDA and CDR2 is SQIVND (reference sequence). This CDR3 region has 13 residues. Here the CDR3 DNA reads TGTGCCACCCGGACAGGGAGGGTCACTGAAGCTTTCTTT. It yields the protein CATRTGRVTEAFF.

The rearrangement uses TRBV6-1 and TRBJ1-1; D gene uncertain. Looked up from germline, CDR1 is MNHNS and CDR2 is SASEGT. The length of the CDR3 is 14 residues. Trimming cost V 3 bases and J 2 bases, with 10 bases left between them. CDR3 residues: CASSDLFRNTEAFF. DNA for the CDR3: TGTGCCAGCAGTGATTTGTTCAGAAACACTGAAGCTTTCTTT.

This sequence joins TRBV7-5 and TRBJ2-5; TRBD2, the D gene given by the table, was not confirmed from the DNA. TRBV7-5 is tagged as a pseudogene. The CDR3 is made up of 12 amino acids. The CDR3 reads CVRSLNGETQYF. In DNA, the CDR3 is TGTGTCAGAAGCTTAAACGGAGAGACCCAGTACTTC.

This clone was counted a single time. The DNA for the CDR3 is TGTGCCAGCAGCTTAGAGGGGTCCGGGACCCTTTCACCCCTCCACTTT. Its protein product is CASSLEGSGTLSPLHF. This chain uses TRBV7-2 with TRBJ1-6, with a possible D match to TRBD1 (5 bases). The CDR3 is 16 residues long. Germline V gene lookup returns CDR1 SGHTA and CDR2 FQGNSA. Trimming shortened V by 1 base and J by 9 bases, and 16 bases separated the two germline ends.

This chain joins TRBV5-6 and TRBJ2-3; 7 positions agree with TRBD2. Germline-derived CDR1 and CDR2 are SGHDT and YYEEEE. The ends lost 3 bases at V and 2 bases at J; junction bases unmatched: 9. CDR3 size: 16 residues. The CDR3 DNA reads TGTGCCAGCAGCTCCCCCGGGGACTACAACACAGATACGCAGTATTTT. Translating it yields CASSSPGDYNTDTQYF.

This rearrangement joins TRBV6-5 to TRBJ1-5; D is possibly TRBD1 (6 bases). V gave up 6 bases and J gave up 7 bases, with 16 bases separating them. The CDR3 is made up of 14 amino acids. Germline CDR1 and CDR2: MNHEY and SVGAGI. The CDR3 reads CASSQSDSRQPQHF. The CDR3 DNA is TGTGCCAGCAGCCAATCGGACAGCAGACAGCCCCAGCATTTT.

On this clone: Sequence at one end of the junction differs from germline and may be a read error. The genes are TRBV6-1 and TRBJ2-7, with 8 bases matching TRBD2. This CDR3 region has 17 residues. CDR1 is MNHNS and CDR2 is SASEGT in the germline V gene. DNA of the CDR3: TGTGCCATCAGTGAGTCTACTAGCGGAACCTTGTCCTACGAGCAGTACTTC. Residues: CAISESTSGTLSYEQYF.

V gene TRBV19 combines with J gene TRBJ1-5; 8 positions agree with TRBD1. The CDR3 has 17 amino acids. Germline trimming cut 6 bases from V and 0 bases from J; bases unmatched to any gene: 10. Germline CDR1 reads LNHDA; CDR2 reads SQIVND (reference sequence). The CDR3 DNA reads TGTGCCAGTAGATACCAGGGGGCTCCTTATAGCAATCAGCCCCAGCATTTT. Translated: CASRYQGAPYSNQPQHF.

V is TRBV27 and J is TRBJ2-5; D may be TRBD1 (6 bases). Trimming took 5 bases from V and 5 from J, leaving 15 bases between them. The length of the CDR3 is 14 residues. CDR1 and CDR2 from the germline V gene are MNHEY and SMNVEV (reference sequence). The CDR3 protein is CASSTYRAPETQYF. The CDR3 DNA follows: TGTGCCAGCAGTACCTACAGGGCTCCCGAGACCCAGTACTTC.

V usage is TRBV5-1 and J usage is TRBJ2-2; D ambiguous. There are 12 residues in the CDR3. The ends were cut back, 0 bases at V and 6 bases at J, with 3 bases in the middle. CDR1 SGHRS and CDR2 YFSETQ come from the germline V gene. This CDR3 reads CASSLDPGELFF. In DNA form, the CDR3 reads TGCGCCAGCAGCTTGGATCCCGGGGAGCTGTTTTTT.

V and J are TRBV6-1 and TRBJ1-1; D unclear. V was clipped by 4 bases and J by 1 base, with 10 bases between them. The germline gives CDR1 MNHNS, CDR2 SASEGT. This CDR3 has 14 amino acids. The CDR3 here is CASSGRQRNTEAFF. In DNA, the CDR3 is TGTGCCAGCAGTGGCAGGCAGAGGAACACTGAAGCTTTCTTT.

This chain uses TRBV6-6 with TRBJ2-1; no firm D call. The CDR3 is 11 residues long. Germline V gene lookup returns CDR1 MNHNY and CDR2 SVGAGI (reference sequence). The V end lost 2 bases, the J end lost 7 bases, and 3 bases lay between the germline ends. CDR3 residues: CASSYENEQFF. CDR3 nucleotide sequence: TGTGCCAGCAGTTACGAGAATGAGCAGTTCTTC.

This clone was detected only a few times. Additional DNA sequences in this sample encode the identical CDR3. In DNA form, the CDR3 reads TGTGCCAGTACCCTTGGGGGGGTAGGGACAGATACGCAGTATTTT. Translated: CASTLGGVGTDTQYF. The chain links TRBV19 to TRBJ2-3, with 7 bases identical to TRBD2. Germline CDR1 LNHDA, CDR2 SQIVND (reference sequence). The V gene end was trimmed by 7 bases and the J gene end by 3 bases; junction bases not matched to a gene: 10. The CDR3 extends over 15 amino acids.